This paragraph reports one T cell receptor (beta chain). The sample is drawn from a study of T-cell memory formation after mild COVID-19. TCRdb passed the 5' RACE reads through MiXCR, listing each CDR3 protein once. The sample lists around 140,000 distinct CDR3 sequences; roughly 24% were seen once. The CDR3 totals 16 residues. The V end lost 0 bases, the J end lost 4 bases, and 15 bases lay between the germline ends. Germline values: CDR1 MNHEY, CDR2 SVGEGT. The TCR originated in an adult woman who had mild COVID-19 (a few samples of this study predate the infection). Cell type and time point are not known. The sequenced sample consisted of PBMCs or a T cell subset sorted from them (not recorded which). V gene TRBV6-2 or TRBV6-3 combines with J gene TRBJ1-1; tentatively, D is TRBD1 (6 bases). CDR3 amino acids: CASSYSGGAGGTEAFF. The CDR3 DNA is TGTGCCAGCAGTTACTCCGGGGGCGCGGGAGGCACTGAAGCTTTCTTT.